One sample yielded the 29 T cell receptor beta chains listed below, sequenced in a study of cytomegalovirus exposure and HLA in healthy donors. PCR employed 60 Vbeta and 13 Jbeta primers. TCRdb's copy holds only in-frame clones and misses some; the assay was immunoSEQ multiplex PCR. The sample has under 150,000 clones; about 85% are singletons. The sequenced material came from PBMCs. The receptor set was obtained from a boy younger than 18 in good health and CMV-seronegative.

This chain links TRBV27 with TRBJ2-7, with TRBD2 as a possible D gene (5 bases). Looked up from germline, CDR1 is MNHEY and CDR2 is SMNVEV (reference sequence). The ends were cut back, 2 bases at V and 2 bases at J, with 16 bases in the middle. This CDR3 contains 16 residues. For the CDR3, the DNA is TGTGCCAGCAGTTTAGATCGGCGGGTAGGGACCTACGAGCAGTACTTC. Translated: CASSLDRRVGTYEQYF.

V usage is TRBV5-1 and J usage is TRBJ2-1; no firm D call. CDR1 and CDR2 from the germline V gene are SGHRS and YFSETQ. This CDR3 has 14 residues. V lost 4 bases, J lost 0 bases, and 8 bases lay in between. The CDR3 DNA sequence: TGCGCCAGCAGCGATAGTAACTCCTACAATGAGCAGTTCTTC. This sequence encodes CASSDSNSYNEQFF. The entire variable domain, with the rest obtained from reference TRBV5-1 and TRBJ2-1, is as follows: KAGVTQTPRYLIKTRGQQVTLSCSPISGHRSVSWYQQTPGQGLQFLFEYFSETQRNKGNFPGRFSGRQFSNSRSEMNVSTLELGDSALYLCASSDSNSYNEQFFGPGTRLTVL.

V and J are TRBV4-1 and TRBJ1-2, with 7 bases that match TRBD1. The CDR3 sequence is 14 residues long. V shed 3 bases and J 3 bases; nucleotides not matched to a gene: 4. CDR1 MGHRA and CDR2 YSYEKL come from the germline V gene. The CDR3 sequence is CASSHPDRDYGYTF. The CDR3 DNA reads TGCGCCAGCAGCCACCCTGACAGGGACTATGGCTACACCTTC.

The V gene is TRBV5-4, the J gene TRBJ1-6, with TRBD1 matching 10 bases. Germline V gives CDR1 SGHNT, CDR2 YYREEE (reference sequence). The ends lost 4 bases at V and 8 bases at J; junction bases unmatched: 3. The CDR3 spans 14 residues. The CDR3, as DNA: TGTGCCAGCAGCCCGACAGGGGGCGATTCACCCCTCCACTTT. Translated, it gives CASSPTGGDSPLHF.

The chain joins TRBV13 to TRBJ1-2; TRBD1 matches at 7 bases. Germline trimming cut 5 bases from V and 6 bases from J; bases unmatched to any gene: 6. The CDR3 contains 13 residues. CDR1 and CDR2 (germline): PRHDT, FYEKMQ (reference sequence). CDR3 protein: CASSPEGQHGYTF. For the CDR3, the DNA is TGTGCCAGCAGCCCAGAGGGACAGCATGGCTACACCTTC.

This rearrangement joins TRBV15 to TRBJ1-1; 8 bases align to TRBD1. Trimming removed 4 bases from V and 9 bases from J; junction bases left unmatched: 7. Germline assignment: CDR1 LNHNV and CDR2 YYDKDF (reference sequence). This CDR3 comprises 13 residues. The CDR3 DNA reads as TGTGCCACCAGCAACAGGGGGAGGGGGAAAGCTTTCTTT. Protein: CATSNRGRGKAFF.

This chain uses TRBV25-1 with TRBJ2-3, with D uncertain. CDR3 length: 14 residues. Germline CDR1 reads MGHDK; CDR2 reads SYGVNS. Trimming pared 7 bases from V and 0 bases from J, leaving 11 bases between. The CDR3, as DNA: TGTGCCAGCACTGGCGGATTGAGCACAGATACGCAGTATTTT. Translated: CASTGGLSTDTQYF.

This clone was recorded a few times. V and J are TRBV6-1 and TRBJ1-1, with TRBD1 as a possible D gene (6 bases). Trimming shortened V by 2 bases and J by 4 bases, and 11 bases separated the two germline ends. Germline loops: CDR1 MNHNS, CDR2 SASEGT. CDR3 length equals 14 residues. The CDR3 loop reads CASSEIRTVTEAFF. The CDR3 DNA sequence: TGTGCCAGCAGTGAAATCCGGACAGTCACTGAAGCTTTCTTT.

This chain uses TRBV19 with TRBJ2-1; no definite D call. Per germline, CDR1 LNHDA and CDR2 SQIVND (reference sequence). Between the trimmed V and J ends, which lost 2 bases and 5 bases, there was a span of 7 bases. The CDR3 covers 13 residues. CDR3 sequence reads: CASSIKAHNEQFF. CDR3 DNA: TGTGCCAGTAGTATAAAAGCACACAATGAGCAGTTCTTC. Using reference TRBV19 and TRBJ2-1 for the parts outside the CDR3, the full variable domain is DGGITQSPKYLFRKEGQNVTLSCEQNLNHDAMYWYRQDPGQGLRLIYYSQIVNDFQKGDIAEGYSVSREKKESFPLTVTSAQKNPTAFYLCASSIKAHNEQFFGPGTRLTVL.

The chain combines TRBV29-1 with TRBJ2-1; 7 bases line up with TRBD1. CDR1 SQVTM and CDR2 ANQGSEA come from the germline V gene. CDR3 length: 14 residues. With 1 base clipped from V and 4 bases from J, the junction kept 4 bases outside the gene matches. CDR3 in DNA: TGCAGCGTTGAAGTTCCGGACAGGTACAATGAGCAGTTCTTC. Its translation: CSVEVPDRYNEQFF.

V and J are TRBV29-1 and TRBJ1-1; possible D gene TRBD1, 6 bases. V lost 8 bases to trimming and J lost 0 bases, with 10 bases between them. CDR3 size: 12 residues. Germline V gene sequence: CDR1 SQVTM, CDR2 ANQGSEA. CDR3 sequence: CSPGTLNTEAFF. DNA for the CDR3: TGCAGCCCTGGGACATTGAACACTGAAGCTTTCTTT.

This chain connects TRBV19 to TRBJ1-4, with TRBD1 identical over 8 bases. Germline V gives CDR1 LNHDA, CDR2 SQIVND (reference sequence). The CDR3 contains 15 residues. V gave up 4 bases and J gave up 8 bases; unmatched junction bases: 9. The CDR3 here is CASSSTGTGNEKLFF. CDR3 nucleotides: TGTGCCAGTAGTAGTACCGGGACAGGTAACGAAAAACTGTTTTTT.

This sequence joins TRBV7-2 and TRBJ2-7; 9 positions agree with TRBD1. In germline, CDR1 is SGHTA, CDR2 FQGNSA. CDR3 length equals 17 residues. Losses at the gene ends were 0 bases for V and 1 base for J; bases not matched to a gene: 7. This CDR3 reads CASSLAQGAALSYEQYF. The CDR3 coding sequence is TGTGCCAGCAGCTTAGCACAGGGGGCGGCATTGTCCTACGAGCAGTACTTC.

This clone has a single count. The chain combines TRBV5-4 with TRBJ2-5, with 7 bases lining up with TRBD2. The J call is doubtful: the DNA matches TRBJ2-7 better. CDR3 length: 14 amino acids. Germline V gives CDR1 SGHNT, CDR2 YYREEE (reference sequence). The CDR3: CASSGGGPGNEQYF. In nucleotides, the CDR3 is TGTGCCAGCAGTGGGGGAGGGCCGGGAAACGAGCAGTACTTC.

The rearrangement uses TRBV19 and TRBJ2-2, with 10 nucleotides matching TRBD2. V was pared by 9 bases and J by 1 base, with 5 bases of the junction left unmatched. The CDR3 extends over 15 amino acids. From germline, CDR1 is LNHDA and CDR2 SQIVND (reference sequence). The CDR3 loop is CASLVAGGNTGELFF. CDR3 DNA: TGTGCCAGCTTAGTAGCGGGAGGGAACACCGGGGAGCTGTTTTTT.

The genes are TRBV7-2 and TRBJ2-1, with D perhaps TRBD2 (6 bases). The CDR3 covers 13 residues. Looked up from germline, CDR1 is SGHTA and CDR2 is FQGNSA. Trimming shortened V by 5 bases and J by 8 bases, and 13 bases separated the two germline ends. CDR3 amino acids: CASSPGWGDEQFF. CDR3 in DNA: TGTGCCAGCAGCCCAGGGTGGGGGGATGAGCAGTTCTTC.

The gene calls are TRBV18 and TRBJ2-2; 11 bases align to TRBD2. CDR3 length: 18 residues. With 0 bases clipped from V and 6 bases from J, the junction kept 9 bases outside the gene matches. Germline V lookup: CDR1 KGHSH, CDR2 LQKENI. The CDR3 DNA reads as TGTGCCAGCTCACCACCGGCCCTAGCGGGAGGCGAAGCCGGGGAGCTGTTTTTT. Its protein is CASSPPALAGGEAGELFF. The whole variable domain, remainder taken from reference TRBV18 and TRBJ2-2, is NAGVMQNPRHLVRRRGQEARLRCSPMKGHSHVYWYRQLPEEGLKFMVYLQKENIIDESGMPKERFSAEFPKEGPSILRIQQVVRGDSAAYFCASSPPALAGGEAGELFFGEGSRLTVL.

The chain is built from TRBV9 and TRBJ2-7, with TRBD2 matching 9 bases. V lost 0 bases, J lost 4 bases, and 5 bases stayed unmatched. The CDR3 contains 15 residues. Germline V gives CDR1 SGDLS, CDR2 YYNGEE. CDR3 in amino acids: CASSVGVAGVYEQYF. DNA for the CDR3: TGTGCCAGCAGCGTAGGGGTAGCGGGGGTTTACGAGCAGTACTTC.

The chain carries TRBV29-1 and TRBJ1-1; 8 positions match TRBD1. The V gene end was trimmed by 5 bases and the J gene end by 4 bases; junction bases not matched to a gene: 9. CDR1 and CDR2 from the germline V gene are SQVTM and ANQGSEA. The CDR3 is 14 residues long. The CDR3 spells CSVRVGTGGTEAFF. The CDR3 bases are TGCAGCGTTAGAGTAGGGACAGGCGGCACTGAAGCTTTCTTT. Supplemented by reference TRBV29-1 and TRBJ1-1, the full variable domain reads SAVISQKPSRDICQRGTSLTIQCQVDSQVTMMFWYRQQPGQSLTLIATANQGSEATYESGFVIDKFPISRPNLTFSTLTVSNMSPEDSSIYLCSVRVGTGGTEAFFGQGTRLTVV.

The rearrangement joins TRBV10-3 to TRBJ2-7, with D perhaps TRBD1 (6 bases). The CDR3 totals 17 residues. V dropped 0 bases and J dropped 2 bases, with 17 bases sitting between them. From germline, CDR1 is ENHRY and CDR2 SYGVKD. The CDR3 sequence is CAISESIPGQHPYEQYF. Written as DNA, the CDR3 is TGTGCCATCAGTGAGTCGATCCCGGGACAACATCCCTACGAGCAGTACTTC.

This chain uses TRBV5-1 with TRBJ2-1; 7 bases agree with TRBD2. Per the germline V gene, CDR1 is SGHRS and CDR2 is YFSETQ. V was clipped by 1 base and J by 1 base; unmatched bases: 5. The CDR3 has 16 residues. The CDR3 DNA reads TGCGCCAGCAGCTTGCAGTCGGGAGGATCCTACAATGAGCAGTTCTTC. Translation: CASSLQSGGSYNEQFF.

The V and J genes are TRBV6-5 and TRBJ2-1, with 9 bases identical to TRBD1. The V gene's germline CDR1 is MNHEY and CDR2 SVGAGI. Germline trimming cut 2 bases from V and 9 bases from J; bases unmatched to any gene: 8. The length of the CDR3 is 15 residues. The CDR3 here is CASSYAGTGRGEQFF. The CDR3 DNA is TGTGCCAGCAGTTACGCCGGGACAGGGAGGGGTGAGCAGTTCTTC.

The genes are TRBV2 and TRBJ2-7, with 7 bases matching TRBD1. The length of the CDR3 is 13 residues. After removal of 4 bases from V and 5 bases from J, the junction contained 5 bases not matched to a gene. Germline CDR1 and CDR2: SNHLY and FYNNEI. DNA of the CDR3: TGTGCCAGCAGTGGCTCGACAGGGAACGAGCAGTACTTC. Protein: CASSGSTGNEQYF.

Here the CDR3 DNA reads TGTGCCAGCAGTGCTCTAGCGGGAGGCCCCGTCGCAGATACGCAGTATTTT. Amino acid sequence: CASSALAGGPVADTQYF. V gene TRBV6-1 combines with J gene TRBJ2-3; TRBD2 matches 11 bases. V lost 4 bases to trimming and J lost 4 bases; unmatched junction nucleotides: 10. The CDR3 sequence is 17 residues long. CDR1 is MNHNS and CDR2 is SASEGT in the germline V gene.

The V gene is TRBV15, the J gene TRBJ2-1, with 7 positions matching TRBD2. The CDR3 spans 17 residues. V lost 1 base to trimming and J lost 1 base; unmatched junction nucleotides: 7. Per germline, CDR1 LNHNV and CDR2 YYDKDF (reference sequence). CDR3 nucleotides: TGTGCCACCAGCAGAGTCGGGCCCGGGAGGTCCTACAATGAGCAGTTCTTC. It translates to CATSRVGPGRSYNEQFF.

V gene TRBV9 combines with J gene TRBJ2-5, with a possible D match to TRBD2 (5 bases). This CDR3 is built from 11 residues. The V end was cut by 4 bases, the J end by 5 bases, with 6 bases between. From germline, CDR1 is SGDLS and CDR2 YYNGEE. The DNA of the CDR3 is TGTGCCAGCAGCACGGGGGAGACCCAGTACTTC. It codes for CASSTGETQYF.

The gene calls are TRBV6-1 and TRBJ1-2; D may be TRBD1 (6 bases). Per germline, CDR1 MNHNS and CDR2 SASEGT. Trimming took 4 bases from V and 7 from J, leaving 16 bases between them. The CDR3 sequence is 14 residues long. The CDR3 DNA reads TGTGCCAGCAGTGGGTCCGGGCGGGGGCCTGGCTACACCTTC. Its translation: CASSGSGRGPGYTF.

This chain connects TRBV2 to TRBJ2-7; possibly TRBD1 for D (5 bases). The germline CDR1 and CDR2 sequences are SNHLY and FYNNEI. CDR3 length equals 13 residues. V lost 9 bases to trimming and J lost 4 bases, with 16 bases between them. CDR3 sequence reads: CASSQQAPYEQYF. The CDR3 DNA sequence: TGTGCCAGTTCCCAACAGGCCCCTTACGAGCAGTACTTC. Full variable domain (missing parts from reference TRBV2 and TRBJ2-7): EPEVTQTPSHQVTQMGQEVILRCVPISNHLYFYWYRQILGQKVEFLVSFYNNEISEKSEIFDDQFSVERPDGSNFTLKIRSTKLEDSAMYFCASSQQAPYEQYFGPGTRLTVT.

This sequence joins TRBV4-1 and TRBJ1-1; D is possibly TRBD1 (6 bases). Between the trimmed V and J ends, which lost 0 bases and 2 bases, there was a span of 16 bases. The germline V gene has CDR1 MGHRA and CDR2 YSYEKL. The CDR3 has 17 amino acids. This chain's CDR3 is CASSQDVGTRANTEAFF. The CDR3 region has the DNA TGCGCCAGCAGCCAAGATGTCGGGACAAGAGCCAACACTGAAGCTTTCTTT.